The 3 T cell receptor beta chains reported below all come from one sample, sequenced in a study of T cells in Graves' hyperthyroidism and ophthalmopathy. Amplification targeted TCR beta CDR3 regions from RNA transcripts. The study used the HTBI primer set for a first-round RT-PCR of the TCR CDR3. TCRdb processed the multiplex PCR reads anew with MiXCR; each CDR3 protein has one entry. The sample holds over 500,000 distinct CDR3 sequences, 14% seen once. Sequenced input: blood. The receptors were gathered from a woman aged 40-49 years with Graves' hyperthyroidism.

There are many counts of this clonotype. The V and J genes are TRBV30 and TRBJ1-4; D is ambiguous. The CDR3 loop spans 16 amino acids. Trimming pared 4 bases from V and 3 bases from J, leaving 18 bases between. CDR1 is GTSNPN and CDR2 is SVGIG in the germline V gene (reference sequence). This CDR3 reads CAWKASIGKANEKLFF. CDR3 DNA: TGTGCCTGGAAGGCCTCCATAGGGAAGGCTAATGAAAAACTGTTTTTT.

This clonotype was observed many times. The chain recombines TRBV6-1 with TRBJ1-1; no clear D gene. Trimming removed 2 bases from V and 3 bases from J, with 7 bases in between. The CDR3 is 13 residues long. Germline loops: CDR1 MNHNS, CDR2 SASEGT. CDR3 sequence: CASSESRDTEAFF. CDR3 nucleotide sequence: TGTGCCAGCAGTGAATCCCGGGACACTGAAGCTTTCTTT.

This clonotype was seen repeatedly, ten times or more. The CDR3 spells CASSLPGPYQPQHF. The CDR3 DNA sequence: TGTGCCAGCAGCTTGCCAGGCCCCTATCAGCCCCAGCATTTT. The rearrangement joins TRBV5-8 to TRBJ1-5; D is uncertain. CDR1 is SGHTS and CDR2 is YDEGEE in the germline V gene. This CDR3 is built from 14 residues. V was trimmed by 1 base and J by 5 bases, leaving 10 bases between them.